The source of this T cell receptor (beta chain) is a study of tumor-infiltrating lymphocytes in primary liver carcinoma. As to this clonotype: Its antigen is as yet unknown. In this CDR3 the conserved last residue, phenylalanine or tryptophan, is missing, so a read error is likely.

Researchers generated TCR beta cDNA from approximately 450 ng of total RNA, relying on a constant-region primer. Three rounds of nested multiplex PCR with slightly modified ARM-PCR produced TCR beta libraries. Both of the initial two PCR rounds ran for about 9 cycles and employed TRBV1-TRBV30 forward primers alongside a C-beta reverse primer. TCRdb itself ran the multiplex PCR reads through MiXCR, one entry per CDR3 protein. The sample lists about 180,000 distinct CDR3 sequences, over 45% occurring once. Unsorted whole blood served as the source of blood RNA, and germline DNA was extracted as well. HBV chronically infected the treatment-naive patients. Overall study results and limits: Compared with tumor region pairs, tumor-adjacent and tumor-blood pairs overlapped less.

The V and J ends lost 6 bases and 2 bases, in that order; junction bases with no gene match: 9. Germline assignment: CDR1 SQVTM and CDR2 ANQGSEA. The CDR3 length is 14 residues. This rearrangement joins TRBV29-1 to TRBJ2-7, with 8 bases lining up with TRBD1. Source material: peripheral blood. This receptor was identified in a man aged 35-49 years with primary liver carcinoma and hepatitis B virus infection. CDR3 nucleotides: TGCAGCGTGGGTCGGACAGGGCCGACCTACGAGCAGTACTCC. Residues: CSVGRTGPTYEQYS.